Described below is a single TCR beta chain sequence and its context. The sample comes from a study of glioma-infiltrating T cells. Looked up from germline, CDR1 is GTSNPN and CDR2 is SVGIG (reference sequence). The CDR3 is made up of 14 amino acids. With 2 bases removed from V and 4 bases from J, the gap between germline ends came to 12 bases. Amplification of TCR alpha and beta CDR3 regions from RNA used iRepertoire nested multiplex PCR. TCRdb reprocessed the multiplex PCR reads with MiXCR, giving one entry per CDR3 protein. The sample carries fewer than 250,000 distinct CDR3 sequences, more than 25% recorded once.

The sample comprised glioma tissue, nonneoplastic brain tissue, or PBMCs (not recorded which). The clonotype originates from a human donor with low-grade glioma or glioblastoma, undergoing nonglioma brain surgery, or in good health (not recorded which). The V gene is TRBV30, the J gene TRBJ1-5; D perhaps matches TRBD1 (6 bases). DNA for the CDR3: TGTGCCTGGAGTCGTACGGACAGAAATCAGCCCCAGCATTTT. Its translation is CAWSRTDRNQPQHF.